One sample yielded the 9 T cell receptor beta chains listed below, sequenced in a study of T-cell memory formation after mild COVID-19. TCRdb used MiXCR to reprocess the 5' RACE reads, holding one entry per CDR3 protein. Altogether 400,000 to 450,000 distinct CDR3 sequences are present, about a sixth being singletons, with the ten largest covering roughly a fifth. The material sequenced was PBMCs or a T cell subset sorted from them (not recorded which). The receptors here all came from a man between 18 and 35 years old who had mild COVID-19 (a few samples of this study predate the infection). Cell type and time point are not known.

In its sample, this clonotype was seen once. The CDR3 bases are TGCAGTGCTAGAAGTATAGGGGCGGGAGGCTACACCTTC. Its protein is CSARSIGAGGYTF. The chain has TRBV20-1 and TRBJ1-2, with D maybe TRBD1 (5 bases). Germline V gives CDR1 DFQATT, CDR2 SNEGSKA (reference sequence). CDR3 length: 13 amino acids. Deletions cut 2 bases from V and 8 bases from J, with 15 bases between.

This clonotype was counted only a few times. The genes are TRBV20-1 and TRBJ1-1; D possibly corresponds to TRBD1 (5 bases). V was cut by 0 bases and J by 11 bases, with 19 bases left in between. The CDR3 runs 14 residues. Germline values: CDR1 DFQATT, CDR2 SNEGSKA (reference sequence). The CDR3 sequence: CSARDPRGDRVAFF. DNA for the CDR3: TGCAGTGCTAGAGATCCGCGGGGCGACCGCGTGGCTTTCTTT.

The V gene is TRBV10-3, the J gene TRBJ1-6; TRBD1 matches 11 bases. Per germline, CDR1 ENHRY and CDR2 SYGVKD. The CDR3 has 14 residues. V lost 10 bases, J lost 7 bases, and 6 bases stayed unmatched. The DNA of the CDR3 is TGTGCCACGAACCGGGACAGGGGGAATTCACCCCTCCACTTT. Amino acid sequence: CATNRDRGNSPLHF.

V usage is TRBV7-2 and J usage is TRBJ1-4, with D possibly TRBD1 on 6 matching bases. V dropped 1 base and J dropped 10 bases, with 22 bases sitting between them. The CDR3 sequence is 17 residues long. The germline V gene encodes CDR1 SGHTA and CDR2 FQGNSA. CDR3 residues: CASSLGGATGWGRKLFF. CDR3 in DNA: TGTGCCAGCAGCTTAGGGGGGGCCACCGGTTGGGGCAGAAAACTGTTTTTT.

The genes are TRBV5-1 and TRBJ2-1; D is uncertain. CDR1 is SGHRS and CDR2 is YFSETQ in the germline V gene. V was cut by 0 bases and J by 6 bases, with 10 bases left in between. This CDR3 region has 14 residues. CDR3 sequence reads: CASSLDSQSNEQFF. The CDR3 DNA reads as TGCGCCAGCAGCTTGGATTCCCAAAGCAATGAGCAGTTCTTC.

The chain couples TRBV5-1 to TRBJ1-1; maybe TRBD1 (5 bases). V was cut by 3 bases and J by 2 bases, with 14 bases left in between. Germline CDR1 is SGHRS and CDR2 is YFSETQ. This CDR3 has 15 residues. In DNA form, the CDR3 reads TGCGCCAGCAGCTGGCGGGGGGGAAGTAACACTGAAGCTTTCTTT. Translating it yields CASSWRGGSNTEAFF.

V is TRBV14 and J is TRBJ2-1; 11 bases agree with TRBD2. Germline V CDR1 and CDR2: SGHDN, FVKESK. The CDR3 totals 18 residues. With 3 bases clipped from V and 2 bases from J, the junction kept 9 bases outside the gene matches. The CDR3 protein is CASSQTRLAGGPYNEQFF. Here the CDR3 DNA reads TGTGCCAGCAGCCAGACTCGGCTAGCGGGGGGTCCCTACAATGAGCAGTTCTTC.

This CDR3 is CASRAGTTAFF. The DNA for the CDR3 is TGTGCCAGCAGGGCCGGGACGACGGCGTTCTTC. This sequence joins TRBV7-2 and TRBJ2-1; D is perhaps TRBD1 or TRBD2 (5 bases each). V lost 6 bases and J 15 bases, leaving 15 bases between the germline ends. Germline loops: CDR1 SGHTA, CDR2 FQGNSA. CDR3 length equals 11 residues.

This clonotype was detected a few times. This chain connects TRBV5-4 to TRBJ2-5, with D perhaps TRBD2 (5 bases). The V end lost 7 bases, the J end lost 0 bases, and 10 bases lay between the germline ends. This CDR3 is built from 13 residues. Germline V gene sequence: CDR1 SGHNT, CDR2 YYREEE (reference sequence). The CDR3 coding sequence is TGTGCCAGCCATTTCGGGGACCAAGAGACCCAGTACTTC. This sequence encodes CASHFGDQETQYF.